This T cell receptor (beta chain) was retrieved from a study of CD8 T cells in ankylosing spondylitis. General study points: Within ankylosing spondylitis blood, a TCR beta motif made up of seven or eight highly homologous variants appeared to be characteristic. Researchers reportedly found disease-linked clones significantly enriched in matched ankylosing spondylitis synovial fluid.

Notes on this clonotype: Its specificity is unknown.

This CDR3 has 14 residues. Germline CDR1 reads DFQATT; CDR2 reads SNEGSKA (reference sequence). V lost 4 bases to trimming and J lost 1 base, with 11 bases between them. Quantitative 5'-RACE with molecular barcodes was used to make the TCR beta libraries. Using its own MiXCR run on the 5' RACE reads, TCRdb lists one record per CDR3 protein. The sample includes more than 600,000 distinct CDR3 sequences, roughly 19% seen only once; the top ten take under 20%. The chain employs TRBV20-1 and TRBJ1-5; maybe TRBD1 (6 bases). Source material: blood, either unsorted or a sorted T cell fraction (not recorded which). This receptor was identified in a male donor with ankylosing spondylitis. CDR3 DNA sequence: TGCAGTGCTACAAGTCAGGGGAGCAATCAGCCCCAGCATTTT. Its protein is CSATSQGSNQPQHF.